A single sample is the source of the 9 T cell receptor beta chains below, sequenced in a study of OX40 agonist ivuxolimab in advanced cancers. TCRdb keeps only in-frame clones here, not all; method: immunoSEQ multiplex PCR. The table shows roughly 84,000 clones, with 65% to 85% occurring only once. The sample was CD4+ or CD8+ T cells sorted from blood, taken in a trial of the OX40 agonist ivuxolimab. The receptors shown here come from an adult with an advanced solid tumor such as melanoma, head and neck, liver or kidney cancer.

CDR3 loop: CSVGGFYNEQFF. The CDR3 bases are TGCAGCGTTGGAGGGTTCTACAATGAGCAGTTCTTC. J is TRBJ2-1 and V is TRBV29-1, with D tentatively TRBD2 (5 bases). Germline V CDR1 and CDR2: SQVTM, ANQGSEA. The CDR3 is made up of 12 amino acids. The V and J ends lost 4 bases and 3 bases respectively, with 7 bases between them.

This clone was counted only a few times. V gene TRBV7-2 combines with J gene TRBJ1-5, with 8 bases aligning to TRBD1. The J segment lost 4 bases and the V segment lost 5 bases, leaving 1 base of the junction unmatched. Germline-derived CDR1 and CDR2 are SGHTA and FQGNSA. The CDR3 runs to 13 residues. CDR3 in amino acids: CASSDRGNQPQHF. The CDR3 region has the DNA TGTGCCAGCAGCGACAGGGGAAATCAGCCCCAGCATTTT. Full variable domain (missing parts from reference TRBV7-2 and TRBJ1-5): GAGVSQSPSNKVTEKGKDVELRCDPISGHTALYWYRQSLGQGLEFLIYFQGNSAPDKSGLPSDRFSAERTGGSVSTLTIQRTQQEDSAVYLCASSDRGNQPQHFGDGTRLSIL.

The chain combines TRBV25-1 with TRBJ1-3; D unclear. V lost 0 bases to trimming and J lost 4 bases, with 10 bases between them. This CDR3 spans 15 amino acids. Germline loops: CDR1 MGHDK, CDR2 SYGVNS. CDR3 loop: CASSEYMGIGNTIYF. For the CDR3, the DNA is TGTGCCAGCAGTGAATACATGGGGATAGGAAACACCATATATTTT. The full variable domain, with the rest looked up from reference TRBV25-1 and TRBJ1-3, is EADIYQTPRYLVIGTGKKITLECSQTMGHDKMYWYQQDPGMELHLIHYSYGVNSTEKGDLSSESTVSRIRTEHFPLTLESARPSHTSQYLCASSEYMGIGNTIYFGEGSWLTVV.

The chain recombines TRBV19 with TRBJ2-1; 7 positions agree with TRBD2. The junction had 8 bases not matched to a gene; V was cut back by 5 bases and J by 7 bases. This CDR3 has 14 residues. Germline V gene sequence: CDR1 LNHDA, CDR2 SQIVND (reference sequence). This CDR3 is CASSLVAGGNEQFF. The CDR3 bases are TGTGCCAGTAGTTTAGTAGCGGGTGGGAATGAGCAGTTCTTC.

This chain links TRBV6-1 with TRBJ1-5; unclear D gene. The germline CDR1 and CDR2 sequences are MNHNS and SASEGT. V lost 6 bases to trimming and J lost 3 bases, with 15 bases between them. This CDR3 has 15 residues. For the CDR3, the DNA is TGTGCCAGCAGCTCCGGCCTAGTGGACAATCAGCCCCAGCATTTT. It encodes CASSSGLVDNQPQHF.

The chain couples TRBV6-1 to TRBJ1-2, with 8 nucleotides matching TRBD1. Germline V gives CDR1 MNHNS, CDR2 SASEGT. V gave up 7 bases and J gave up 8 bases; unmatched junction bases: 6. CDR3 length: 12 residues. CDR3 amino acids: CASNSGGSGYTF. The CDR3 DNA is TGTGCCAGCAATTCAGGGGGCTCGGGCTACACCTTC.

The chain recombines TRBV10-3 with TRBJ1-1; perhaps TRBD1 as D (5 bases). The CDR3 is made up of 16 amino acids. Germline V gene lookup returns CDR1 ENHRY and CDR2 SYGVKD. V shed 2 bases and J shed 4 bases, with 17 bases lying between them. CDR3 sequence (DNA): TGTGCCATCAGTGAGACTTGGGACGGGGCAATCACTGAAGCTTTCTTT. It yields the protein CAISETWDGAITEAFF.

This chain uses TRBV29-1 with TRBJ2-1, with 8 bases aligning to TRBD2. Trimming at V came to 8 bases and at J to 4 bases, leaving 13 bases not matched to a gene. Per the germline V gene, CDR1 is SQVTM and CDR2 is ANQGSEA. The CDR3 totals 15 residues. This chain's CDR3 is CSPQRVSGSYNEQFF. CDR3 DNA: TGCAGCCCCCAAAGAGTAAGCGGGAGTTACAATGAGCAGTTCTTC.

This clone came up a few times. The chain recombines TRBV6-1 with TRBJ1-5; TRBD1 agrees at 7 bases. This CDR3 spans 18 amino acids. Germline lookup yields CDR1 MNHNS and CDR2 SASEGT. J was trimmed by 0 bases and V by 3 bases; bases with no gene match: 11. The CDR3 DNA follows: TGTGCCAGCAGTGACGACAGGGCCCCAAGGGATAGCAATCAGCCCCAGCATTTT. This codes for CASSDDRAPRDSNQPQHF.